The 24 T cell receptor beta chains below all came from one sample that was sequenced in a study of identical twins (dated by TCRdb to 2016 to 2018). The library was made by 5' RACE. Reads for this sample came from an Illumina HiSeq 2000. Starting from the raw public reads, TCRdb applied fastp trimming at Q25, assembled clones with MiXCR and retained in-frame beta chains. Each entry is one CDR3 protein sequence, shown with its most common DNA and genes. The sample yields roughly 1.6 million distinct CDR3 sequences; around a third were counted once. The top ten clonotypes cover about 0.27% of the sample. The sample consisted of cord blood. The source is a newborn girl in good health.

The gene calls are TRBV19 and TRBJ2-7; D call uncertain. The CDR3 sequence is 14 residues long. V lost 7 bases and J lost 3, with 16 bases in between. Per the germline V gene, CDR1 is LNHDA and CDR2 is SQIVND (reference sequence). The CDR3 sequence: CASMDEGEFYEQYF. DNA for the CDR3: TGTGCCAGTATGGACGAAGGAGAATTCTACGAGCAGTACTTC. Variable domain in full (rest from reference TRBV19 and TRBJ2-7): DGGITQSPKYLFRKEGQNVTLSCEQNLNHDAMYWYRQDPGQGLRLIYYSQIVNDFQKGDIAEGYSVSREKKESFPLTVTSAQKNPTAFYLCASMDEGEFYEQYFGPGTRLTVT.

CDR3 region: CSATGVNSPLHF. The CDR3 DNA follows: TGCAGTGCTACAGGGGTTAATTCACCCCTCCACTTT. V gene TRBV20-1 combines with J gene TRBJ1-6, with D maybe TRBD1 (6 bases). Trimming stripped 4 bases from V and 6 bases from J, with 7 bases between. This CDR3 region has 12 residues. The germline V gene encodes CDR1 DFQATT and CDR2 SNEGSKA (reference sequence).

The CDR3 nucleotides are TGTGCCAGCAGTTTTCTGGACAGGAAAGGCAATCAGCCCCAGCATTTT. Its translation: CASSFLDRKGNQPQHF. The rearrangement uses TRBV12-3 or TRBV12-4 and TRBJ1-5; 7 bases map to TRBD1. The V gene end was trimmed by 3 bases and the J gene end by 2 bases; junction bases not matched to a gene: 7. The CDR3 contains 16 residues.

The rearrangement uses TRBV20-1 and TRBJ2-7; unclear D gene. The CDR3 consists of 11 residues. V lost 6 bases to trimming and J lost 10 bases, with 16 bases between them. Per the germline V gene, CDR1 is DFQATT and CDR2 is SNEGSKA (reference sequence). The CDR3 DNA sequence: TGCAGTGCCCTATTGGGCGGTGATCAGTACTTC. Translated: CSALLGGDQYF.

About this clonotype: A clone one base away is much larger, so this may be a read error. The chain employs TRBV4-2 and TRBJ2-3; D perhaps matches TRBD1 (6 bases). CDR1 is LGHNA, CDR2 YNFKEQ, per germline. The CDR3 has 15 amino acids. The chain's CDR3 is CASSHANGGTDTRYF. The CDR3 DNA reads TGTGCCAGCAGCCACGCTAATGGGGGCACAGATACGCGGTATTTT.

The rearrangement uses TRBV11-2 and TRBJ2-5, with 8 bases matching TRBD1. This CDR3 has 15 amino acids. Germline V lookup: CDR1 SGHAT, CDR2 FQNNGV. Trimming cost V 4 bases and J 11 bases; bases outside gene matches: 15. The CDR3 is CASSWGTGSLGEQYF. In DNA form, the CDR3 reads TGTGCCAGCAGCTGGGGGACAGGTTCACTTGGAGAGCAGTACTTC. The complete variable domain, with remaining parts taken from reference TRBV11-2 and TRBJ2-5, reads EAGVAQSPRYKIIEKRQSVAFWCNPISGHATLYWYQQILGQGPKLLIQFQNNGVVDDSQLPKDRFSAERLKGVDSTLKIQPAKLEDSAVYLCASSWGTGSLGEQYFGPGTRLLVL.

This rearrangement joins TRBV13 to TRBJ2-7, with 14 bases that match TRBD2. Per germline, CDR1 PRHDT and CDR2 FYEKMQ (reference sequence). The ends lost 4 bases at V and 5 bases at J; junction bases unmatched: 7. The CDR3 length is 16 residues. CDR3 sequence (DNA): TGTGCCAGCAGCTCCCCGGGACTAGCGGGAGAAGACGAGCAGTACTTC. It codes for CASSSPGLAGEDEQYF.

J is TRBJ2-1 and V is TRBV5-1, with D possibly being TRBD2 (5 bases). The end of the DNA aligns better with TRBJ2-7, so the J call may be wrong. CDR3 length: 16 amino acids. Germline-derived CDR1 and CDR2 are SGHRS and YFSETQ. The CDR3 coding sequence is TGCGCCAGCAGCCCAACCCTCAGCGGCTCCTACAATGAGCAGTACTTC. The encoded protein is CASSPTLSGSYNEQYF.

This clonotype was found a few times. This chain uses TRBV28 with TRBJ2-1; a weak D match, TRBD1 (6 bases). The CDR3 length is 15 residues. V was trimmed by 7 bases and J by 6 bases, leaving 19 bases between them. Germline CDR1 and CDR2: MDHEN and SYDVKM. For the CDR3, the DNA is TGTGCCAGCATGATCCAACAGGGACGTTCCAATGAGCAGTTCTTC. Residues: CASMIQQGRSNEQFF.

This clonotype was seen only a few times. The chain has TRBV7-2 and TRBJ2-5; 9 bases are shared with TRBD2. Unmatched junction bases numbered 3, after V lost 6 bases and J lost 4 bases. The CDR3 has 13 residues. CDR1 and CDR2 (germline): SGHTA, FQGNSA. CDR3: CASRRGRAETQYF. The CDR3 nucleotides are TGTGCCAGCAGGCGCGGGAGGGCAGAGACCCAGTACTTC.

The sample holds a few counts of this clonotype. J is TRBJ2-1 and V is TRBV10-3; TRBD2 aligns across 9 bases. The CDR3 contains 15 residues. CDR1 and CDR2 (germline): ENHRY, SYGVKD. Germline trimming cut 5 bases from V and 0 bases from J; bases unmatched to any gene: 2. The CDR3, as DNA: TGTGCCATCAGTCTAGCGGGGACCTCCTACAATGAGCAGTTCTTC. Translated, it gives CAISLAGTSYNEQFF.

The rearrangement joins TRBV20-1 to TRBJ2-5; the match to TRBD2 covers 7 bases. V dropped 5 bases and J dropped 4; count of bases not matched to a gene: 13. CDR3 length: 15 residues. Germline values: CDR1 DFQATT, CDR2 SNEGSKA (reference sequence). In nucleotides, the CDR3 is TGCAGTGCTCGCGACACAGTAACGGGGGGAGAGACCCAGTACTTC. Its protein is CSARDTVTGGETQYF.

The sample holds many counts of this clonotype. The chain joins TRBV7-2 to TRBJ2-4; unclear D gene. V was trimmed by 1 base and J by 0 bases, leaving 7 bases between them. Germline V gene data show CDR1 as SGHTA and CDR2 as FQGNSA. CDR3 length: 15 residues. The CDR3: CASSLGEVAKNIQYF. The CDR3 DNA reads as TGTGCCAGCAGCTTAGGCGAAGTAGCCAAAAACATTCAGTACTTC.

V gene TRBV27 combines with J gene TRBJ2-3; 9 bases agree with TRBD1. Trimming at V came to 0 bases and at J to 4 bases, leaving 5 bases not matched to a gene. Germline V gives CDR1 MNHEY, CDR2 SMNVEV (reference sequence). The CDR3 consists of 16 residues. CDR3 sequence reads: CASSLSRQGEADTQYF. In nucleotides, the CDR3 is TGTGCCAGCAGTTTATCGCGACAGGGGGAAGCAGATACGCAGTATTTT.

The chain recombines TRBV24-1 with TRBJ1-1; D not resolved. The V gene's germline CDR1 is KGHDR and CDR2 SFDVKD. The CDR3 runs 16 residues. Deletions cut 0 bases from V and 0 bases from J, with 10 bases between. The CDR3 DNA reads as TGTGCCACCAGTGATTTGCGGCAGATCATGAACACTGAAGCTTTCTTT. This encodes CATSDLRQIMNTEAFF.

The table lists this clonotype with a few counts. CDR3 residues: CASSLVRGKYNEQFF. CDR3 nucleotide sequence: TGTGCCAGCAGCTTAGTACGGGGGAAGTACAATGAGCAGTTCTTC. This chain links TRBV11-2 with TRBJ2-1; possible D gene TRBD2, 6 bases. Germline lookup yields CDR1 SGHAT and CDR2 FQNNGV. V lost 1 base and J lost 4, with 11 bases in between. CDR3 length: 15 amino acids.

There are a few counts of this clonotype. The chain carries TRBV20-1 and TRBJ1-1; no definite D call. The germline V gene has CDR1 DFQATT and CDR2 SNEGSKA (reference sequence). The V and J ends lost 3 bases and 3 bases respectively, with 11 bases between them. The CDR3 runs to 13 residues. CDR3 loop: CSASRRFYTEAFF. The CDR3 DNA follows: TGCAGTGCTAGTAGAAGATTCTACACTGAAGCTTTCTTT.

The V and J genes are TRBV12-3 or TRBV12-4 and TRBJ1-2, with D perhaps TRBD1 (6 bases). The CDR3 covers 17 residues. V was pared by 2 bases and J by 4 bases, with 20 bases between. CDR3 sequence: CASSLPGARGVFYGYTF. CDR3 nucleotides: TGTGCCAGCAGTTTACCAGGGGCGAGAGGGGTATTCTATGGCTACACCTTC.

About this clonotype: Compared with germline, one end of the junction differs, possibly owing to a read error. The V call is TRBV4-1, the J call TRBJ1-1; D remains ambiguous. This CDR3 has 14 amino acids. Germline lookup yields CDR1 MGHRA and CDR2 YSYEKL. The CDR3 region has the DNA TGCGCCAGCAGCCAAGCCAGGTTGAACACTGAAGCTTCCTTT. Amino acid sequence: CASSQARLNTEASF.

This clonotype came up many times. This rearrangement joins TRBV28 to TRBJ2-7, with TRBD1 identical over 11 bases. CDR1 and CDR2 (germline): MDHEN, SYDVKM. The CDR3 covers 13 residues. Trimming cost V 6 bases and J 3 bases; bases outside gene matches: 1. The CDR3 reads CASRDRGRYEQYF. The CDR3 nucleotides are TGTGCCAGCAGGGACAGGGGGCGCTACGAGCAGTACTTC.

This clonotype has just a few counts. V and J are TRBV12-3 or TRBV12-4 and TRBJ2-5; 7 nucleotides align to TRBD2. The CDR3 spans 13 residues. J was trimmed by 4 bases and V by 10 bases; bases with no gene match: 9. This CDR3 reads CATTYGGGETQYF. DNA of the CDR3: TGTGCCACCACCTATGGGGGGGGAGAGACCCAGTACTTC.

This rearrangement joins TRBV29-1 to TRBJ2-1; a weak D match, TRBD2 (5 bases). Germline assignment: CDR1 SQVTM and CDR2 ANQGSEA. This CDR3 contains 11 residues. With 5 bases removed from V and 10 bases from J, the gap between germline ends came to 12 bases. The CDR3 DNA reads as TGCAGCGTTCTGTCCCGCGGGGAGCAGTTCTTC. Translated, it gives CSVLSRGEQFF.

Points on this clonotype: One end of the junction varies from germline; a read error may be responsible. The chain combines TRBV6-5 with TRBJ2-3, with TRBD2 identical over 11 bases. Germline CDR1 reads MNHEY; CDR2 reads SVGAGI. CDR3 length equals 14 residues. CDR3 nucleotide sequence: TGTGCCAGCAGTCGACTAGCGGGAACAGGTACGCAGTATTTT. This translates into CASSRLAGTGTQYF.

The table lists this clonotype with many counts. The CDR3, as DNA: TGTGCCAGCAGCGCAGGGAATTCGGCCTACGAGCAGTACTTC. Translated, it gives CASSAGNSAYEQYF. The J gene is TRBJ2-7, the V gene TRBV9; possibly TRBD1 for D (5 bases). Germline-derived CDR1 and CDR2 are SGDLS and YYNGEE. Trimming stripped 3 bases from V and 2 bases from J, with 12 bases between. The CDR3 runs 14 residues.